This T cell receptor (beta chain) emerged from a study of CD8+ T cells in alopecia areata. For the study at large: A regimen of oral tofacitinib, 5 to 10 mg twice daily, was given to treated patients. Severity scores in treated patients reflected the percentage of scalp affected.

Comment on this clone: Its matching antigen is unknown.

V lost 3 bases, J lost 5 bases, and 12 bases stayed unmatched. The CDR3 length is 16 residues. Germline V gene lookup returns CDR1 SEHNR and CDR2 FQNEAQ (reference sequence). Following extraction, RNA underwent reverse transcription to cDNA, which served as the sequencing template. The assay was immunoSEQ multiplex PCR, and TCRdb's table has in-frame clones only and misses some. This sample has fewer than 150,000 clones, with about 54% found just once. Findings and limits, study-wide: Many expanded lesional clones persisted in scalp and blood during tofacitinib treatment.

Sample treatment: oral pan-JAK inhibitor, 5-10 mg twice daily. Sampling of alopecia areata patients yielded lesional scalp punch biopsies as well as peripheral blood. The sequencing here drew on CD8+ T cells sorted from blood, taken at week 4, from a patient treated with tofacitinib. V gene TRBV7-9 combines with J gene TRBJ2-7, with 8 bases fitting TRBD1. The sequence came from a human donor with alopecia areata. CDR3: CASSFQGARDSDEQYF. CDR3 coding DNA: TGTGCCAGCAGCTTCCAGGGGGCGAGAGATTCGGACGAGCAGTACTTC.